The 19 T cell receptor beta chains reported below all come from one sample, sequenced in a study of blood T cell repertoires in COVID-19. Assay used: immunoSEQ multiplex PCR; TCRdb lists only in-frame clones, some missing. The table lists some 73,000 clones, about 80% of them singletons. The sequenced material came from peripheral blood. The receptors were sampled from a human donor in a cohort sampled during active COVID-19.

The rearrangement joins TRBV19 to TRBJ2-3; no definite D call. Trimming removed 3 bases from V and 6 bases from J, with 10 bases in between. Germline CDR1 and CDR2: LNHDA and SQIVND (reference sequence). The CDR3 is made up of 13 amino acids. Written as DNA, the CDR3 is TGTGCCAGTAGTATTCCCAGTTCGGATACGCAGTATTTT. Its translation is CASSIPSSDTQYF.

This CDR3 reads CASSPGTFSTWSEEQFF. The CDR3 DNA follows: TGTGCCAGCAGTCCCGGGACTTTCAGCACCTGGTCGGAGGAGCAGTTCTTC. V and J are TRBV6-6 and TRBJ2-1, with D possibly being TRBD2 (6 bases). The CDR3 extends over 17 amino acids. Deletions cut 5 bases from V and 10 bases from J, with 27 bases between. Germline CDR1 reads MNHNY; CDR2 reads SVGAGI (reference sequence).

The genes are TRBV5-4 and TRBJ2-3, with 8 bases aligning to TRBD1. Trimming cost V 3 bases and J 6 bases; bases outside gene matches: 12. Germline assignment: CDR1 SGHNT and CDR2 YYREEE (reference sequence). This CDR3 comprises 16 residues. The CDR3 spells CASSSRTGPLEDTQYF. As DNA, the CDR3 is TGTGCCAGCAGCTCCCGGACAGGGCCGTTGGAGGATACGCAGTATTTT.

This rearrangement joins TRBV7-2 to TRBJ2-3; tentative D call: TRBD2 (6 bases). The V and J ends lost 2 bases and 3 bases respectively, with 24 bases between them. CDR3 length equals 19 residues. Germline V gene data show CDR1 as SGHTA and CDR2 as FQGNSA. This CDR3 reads CASSLRGDRDLDRTDTQYF. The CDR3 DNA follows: TGTGCCAGCAGCTTAAGAGGAGACCGGGACTTGGATCGAACAGATACGCAGTATTTT.

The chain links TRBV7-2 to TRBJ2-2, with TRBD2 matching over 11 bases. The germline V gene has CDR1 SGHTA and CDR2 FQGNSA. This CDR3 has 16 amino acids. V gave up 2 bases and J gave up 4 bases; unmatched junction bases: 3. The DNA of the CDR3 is TGTGCCAGCAGCTTATCTAGCGGGGGGAGCACCGGGGAGCTGTTTTTT. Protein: CASSLSSGGSTGELFF.

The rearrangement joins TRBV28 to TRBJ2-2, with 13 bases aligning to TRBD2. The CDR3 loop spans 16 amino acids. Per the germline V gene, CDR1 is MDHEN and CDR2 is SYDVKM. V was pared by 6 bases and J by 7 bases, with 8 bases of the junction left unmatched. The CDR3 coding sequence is TGTGCCAGCAGCCCGAGACTAGCGGGGGGCCGCGGGGAGCTGTTTTTT. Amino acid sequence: CASSPRLAGGRGELFF.

The chain's CDR3 is CASSLVLPGGITDTQYF. CDR3 DNA: TGTGCCAGCAGCTTGGTACTTCCGGGGGGGATCACAGATACGCAGTATTTT. The genes are TRBV5-4 and TRBJ2-3, with 8 positions matching TRBD2. J lost 2 bases, V lost 0 bases, and 8 bases had no gene match. The CDR3 is made up of 17 amino acids. The germline gives CDR1 SGHNT, CDR2 YYREEE (reference sequence).

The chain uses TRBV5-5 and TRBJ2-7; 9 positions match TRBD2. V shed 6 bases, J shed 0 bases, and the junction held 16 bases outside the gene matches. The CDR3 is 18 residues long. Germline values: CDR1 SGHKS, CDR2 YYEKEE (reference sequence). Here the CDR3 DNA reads TGTGCCAGCACCCCGGGGCTAGCGGGAACCTTATCCTCCTACGAGCAGTACTTC. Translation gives CASTPGLAGTLSSYEQYF.

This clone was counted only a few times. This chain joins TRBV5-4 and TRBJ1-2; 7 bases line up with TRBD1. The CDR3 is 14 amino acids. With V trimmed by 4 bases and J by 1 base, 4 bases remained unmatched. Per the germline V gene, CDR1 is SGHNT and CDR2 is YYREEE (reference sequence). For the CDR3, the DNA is TGTGCCAGCAGCACCGGGACAGATAACTATGGCTACACCTTC. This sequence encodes CASSTGTDNYGYTF.

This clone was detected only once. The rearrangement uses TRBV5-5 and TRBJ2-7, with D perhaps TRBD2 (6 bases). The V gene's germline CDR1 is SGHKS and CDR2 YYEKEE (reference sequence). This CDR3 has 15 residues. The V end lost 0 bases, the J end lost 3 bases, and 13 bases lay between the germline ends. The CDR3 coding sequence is TGTGCCAGCAGCTTGGAACTAGCAGAGTTCTACGAGCAGTACTTC. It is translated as CASSLELAEFYEQYF. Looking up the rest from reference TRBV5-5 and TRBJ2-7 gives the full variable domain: DAGVTQSPTHLIKTRGQQVTLRCSPISGHKSVSWYQQVLGQGPQFIFQYYEKEERGRGNFPDRFSARQFPNYSSELNVNALLLGDSALYLCASSLELAEFYEQYFGPGTRLTVT.

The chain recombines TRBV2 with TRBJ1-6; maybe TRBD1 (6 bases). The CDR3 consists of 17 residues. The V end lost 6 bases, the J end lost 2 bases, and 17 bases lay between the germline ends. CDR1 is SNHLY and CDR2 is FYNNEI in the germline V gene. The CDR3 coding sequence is TGTGCCAGCAGGAGAGTGATGGGGGCGGCCTATAATTCACCCCTCCACTTT. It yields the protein CASRRVMGAAYNSPLHF.

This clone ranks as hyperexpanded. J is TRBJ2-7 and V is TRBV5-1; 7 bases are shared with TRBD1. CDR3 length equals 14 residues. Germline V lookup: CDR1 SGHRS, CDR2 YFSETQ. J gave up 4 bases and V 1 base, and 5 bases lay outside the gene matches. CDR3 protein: CASSLTGTAYEQYF. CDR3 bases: TGCGCCAGCAGCTTGACCGGGACAGCATACGAGCAGTACTTC.

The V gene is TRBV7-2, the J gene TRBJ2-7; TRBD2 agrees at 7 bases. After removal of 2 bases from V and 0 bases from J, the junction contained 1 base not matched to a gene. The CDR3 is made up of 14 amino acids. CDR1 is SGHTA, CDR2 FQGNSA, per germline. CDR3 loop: CASSLWGGSYEQYF. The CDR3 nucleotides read TGTGCCAGCAGCTTATGGGGGGGCTCCTACGAGCAGTACTTC.

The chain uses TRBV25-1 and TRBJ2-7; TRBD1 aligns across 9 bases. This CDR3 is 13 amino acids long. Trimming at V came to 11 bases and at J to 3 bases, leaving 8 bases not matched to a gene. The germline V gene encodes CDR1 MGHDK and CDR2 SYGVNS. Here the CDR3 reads CAAGGQGRYEQYF. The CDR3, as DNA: TGTGCCGCAGGGGGACAGGGACGCTACGAGCAGTACTTC.

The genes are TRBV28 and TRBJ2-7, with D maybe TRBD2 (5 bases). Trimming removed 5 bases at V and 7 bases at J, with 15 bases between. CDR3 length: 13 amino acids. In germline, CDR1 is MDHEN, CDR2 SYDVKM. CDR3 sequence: CASSPSPPIEQYF. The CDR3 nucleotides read TGTGCCAGCAGTCCTAGCCCCCCGATAGAGCAGTACTTC.

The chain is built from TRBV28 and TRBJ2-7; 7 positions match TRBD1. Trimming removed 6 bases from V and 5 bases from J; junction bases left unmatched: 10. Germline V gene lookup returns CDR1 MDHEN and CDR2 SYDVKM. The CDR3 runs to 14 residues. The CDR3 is CASSQGVPSDEQYF. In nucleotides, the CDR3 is TGTGCCAGCAGCCAGGGGGTCCCTTCGGACGAGCAGTACTTC.

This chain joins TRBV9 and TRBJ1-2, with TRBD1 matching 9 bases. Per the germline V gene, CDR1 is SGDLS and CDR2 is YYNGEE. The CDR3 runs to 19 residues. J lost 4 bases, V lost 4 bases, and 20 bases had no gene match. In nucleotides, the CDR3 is TGTGCCAGCAGCCCCGCTATGACTTGGGGGACAGGGAGGGGCTATGGCTACACCTTC. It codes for CASSPAMTWGTGRGYGYTF.

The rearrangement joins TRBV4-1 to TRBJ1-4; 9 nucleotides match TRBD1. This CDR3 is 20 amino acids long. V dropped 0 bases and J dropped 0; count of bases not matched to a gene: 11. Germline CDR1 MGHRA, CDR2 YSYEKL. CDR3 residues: CASSQEGGQGNLATNEKLFF. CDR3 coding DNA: TGCGCCAGCAGCCAAGAAGGTGGACAGGGGAATTTGGCAACTAATGAAAAACTGTTTTTT.

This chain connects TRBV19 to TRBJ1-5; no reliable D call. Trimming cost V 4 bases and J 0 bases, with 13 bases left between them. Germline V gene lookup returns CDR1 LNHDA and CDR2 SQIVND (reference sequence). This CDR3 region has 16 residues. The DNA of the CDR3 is TGTGCCAGTAGTACCAACATGGAGTTTAGCAATCAGCCCCAGCATTTT. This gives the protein CASSTNMEFSNQPQHF.